Described below is a single T cell receptor (beta chain) sequence and its context. What it binds is unknown. The V end lost 0 bases, the J end lost 2 bases, and 12 bases lay between the germline ends. Germline V gives CDR1 LGHNA, CDR2 YSLEER. The CDR3 spans 16 residues. This entry is derived from a study of cytomegalovirus exposure and HLA in healthy donors. Both 60 Vbeta primers and 13 Jbeta primers went into the PCR. Profiled with immunoSEQ multiplex PCR; TCRdb holds only in-frame clones, not every one. The top ten clones hold roughly 1.5% of a sample with about 180,000 clones, over 70% of them seen once. Findings and limits, study-wide: As a later analysis showed, a missense DCLRE1C variant was linked to trimming of TCR beta V- and J-genes.

The sequenced sample was PBMCs. The source is a man aged 18 to 35 in good health and CMV-seronegative. The chain links TRBV4-3 to TRBJ2-3; D is uncertain. CDR3 in amino acids: CASSQDGPPNTDTQYF. CDR3 DNA sequence: TGCGCCAGCAGCCAAGATGGGCCCCCGAACACAGATACGCAGTATTTT.